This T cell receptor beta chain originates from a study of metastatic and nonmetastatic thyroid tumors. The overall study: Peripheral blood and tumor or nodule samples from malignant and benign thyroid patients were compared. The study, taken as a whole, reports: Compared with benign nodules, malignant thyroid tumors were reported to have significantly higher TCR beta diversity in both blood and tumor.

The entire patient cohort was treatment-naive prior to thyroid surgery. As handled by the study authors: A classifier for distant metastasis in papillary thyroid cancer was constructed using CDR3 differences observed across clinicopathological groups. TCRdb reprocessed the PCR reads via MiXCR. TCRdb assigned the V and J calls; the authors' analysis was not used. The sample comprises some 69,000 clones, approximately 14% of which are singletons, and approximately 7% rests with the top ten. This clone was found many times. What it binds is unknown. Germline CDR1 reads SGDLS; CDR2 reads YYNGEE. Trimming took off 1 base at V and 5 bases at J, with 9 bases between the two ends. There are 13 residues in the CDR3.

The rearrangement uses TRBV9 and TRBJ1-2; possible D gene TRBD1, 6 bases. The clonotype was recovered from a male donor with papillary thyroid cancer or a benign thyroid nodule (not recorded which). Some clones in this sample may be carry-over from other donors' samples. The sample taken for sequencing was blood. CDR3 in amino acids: CASSVRQDYGYTF. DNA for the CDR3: TGTGCCAGCAGCGTACGACAGGATTATGGCTACACCTTC.